The T cell receptor beta chain described here comes from a study of regulatory T cells in long-lasting Graves disease. As to time point: newly diagnosed GD, antithyroid drugs for less than 3 months. From PBMCs, RNA was extracted and then used to make the TCR library. The germline V gene encodes CDR1 SEHNR and CDR2 FQNEAQ (reference sequence). Trimming removed 6 bases at V and 0 bases at J, with 8 bases between. The CDR3 covers 13 residues. HTBI primers from iRepertoire and Arm-PCR of CDR3 regions yielded the TCR beta libraries. Original handling: The study identified 50 to 70 TRBV and 13 to 15 TRBJ segments across samples. TCRdb ran MiXCR on the multiplex PCR reads and lists one entry per CDR3 protein. V and J calls and clone size were set by TCRdb, not the authors. This sample has around 480,000 distinct CDR3 sequences; roughly 16% occur once, and the top ten carry 9% to 15%. This same sample was also taken into another study, of T cells in Graves' hyperthyroidism and ophthalmopathy. This second study notes: Carried out on the TCR CDR3, a first-round RT-PCR used the HTBI primer set.

The gene calls are TRBV7-9 and TRBJ2-5; D is perhaps TRBD1 (6 bases). The clonotype was recovered from a man aged 35 to 55 with Graves disease. Specimen: peripheral blood mononuclear cells (PBMCs), collected at new diagnosis, from a patient treated with antithyroid drugs. CDR3 in amino acids: CASRRTDQETQYF. The CDR3 nucleotides read TGTGCCAGCAGGCGGACAGACCAAGAGACCCAGTACTTC.